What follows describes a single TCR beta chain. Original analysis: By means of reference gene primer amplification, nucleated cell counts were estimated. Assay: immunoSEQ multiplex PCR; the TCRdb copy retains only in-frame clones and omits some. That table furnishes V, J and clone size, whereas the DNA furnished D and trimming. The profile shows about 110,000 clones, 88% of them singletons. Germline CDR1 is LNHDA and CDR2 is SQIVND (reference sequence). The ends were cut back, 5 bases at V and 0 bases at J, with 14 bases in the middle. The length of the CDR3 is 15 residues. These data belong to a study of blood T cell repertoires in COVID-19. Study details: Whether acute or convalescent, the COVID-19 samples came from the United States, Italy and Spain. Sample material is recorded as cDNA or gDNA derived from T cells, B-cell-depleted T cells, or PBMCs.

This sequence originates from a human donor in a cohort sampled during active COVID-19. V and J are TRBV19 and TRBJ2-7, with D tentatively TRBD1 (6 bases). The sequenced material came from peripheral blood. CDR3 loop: CASSLGAVHSYEQYF. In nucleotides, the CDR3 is TGTGCCAGTAGTCTGGGGGCAGTGCACTCCTACGAGCAGTACTTC.